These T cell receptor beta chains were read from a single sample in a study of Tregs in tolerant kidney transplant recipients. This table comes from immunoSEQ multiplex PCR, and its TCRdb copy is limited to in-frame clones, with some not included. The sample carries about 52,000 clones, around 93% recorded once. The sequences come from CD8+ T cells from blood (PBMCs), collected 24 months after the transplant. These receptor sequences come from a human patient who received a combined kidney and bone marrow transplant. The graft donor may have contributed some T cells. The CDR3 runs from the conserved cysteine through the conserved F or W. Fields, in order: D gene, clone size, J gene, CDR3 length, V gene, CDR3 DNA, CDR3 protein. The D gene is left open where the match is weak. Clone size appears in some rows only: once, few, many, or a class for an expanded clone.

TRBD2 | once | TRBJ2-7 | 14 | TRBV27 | TGTGCCAGCAGTTCCATAGCGGGAGGCTACGAGCAGTACTTC | CASSSIAGGYEQYF
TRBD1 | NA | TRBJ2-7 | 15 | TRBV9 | TGTGCCAGCAGCCCTACAGGGGGCATGGTGTACGAGCAGTACTTC | CASSPTGGMVYEQYF
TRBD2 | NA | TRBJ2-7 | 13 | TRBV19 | TGTGCCAGTAGCGAAGGACTAGCCTACGGGCAGTACTTC | CASSEGLAYGQYF
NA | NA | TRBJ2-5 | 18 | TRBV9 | TGTGCCAGCAGCCTTGCCGGAGGGGGAGCGGGAAACCAAGAGACCCAGTACTTC | CASSLAGGGAGNQETQYF
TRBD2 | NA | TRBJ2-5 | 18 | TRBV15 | TGTGCCACCAGCAGAGATCTAGGACTAGCGGGGGTTCAAGAGACCCAGTACTTC | CATSRDLGLAGVQETQYF
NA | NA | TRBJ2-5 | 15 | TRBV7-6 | TGTGCCAGCAGCTTCCATCCGGGGAGTCGGGAGACCCAGTACTTC | CASSFHPGSRETQYF
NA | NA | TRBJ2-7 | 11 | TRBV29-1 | TGCAGCGTTGTACAGTCCTACGAGCAGTACTTC | CSVVQSYEQYF
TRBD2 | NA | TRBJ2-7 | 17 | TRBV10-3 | TGTGCCATCAGTGAGCCGGGACTAGCGGGGGGAACCTACGAGCAGTACTTC | CAISEPGLAGGTYEQYF
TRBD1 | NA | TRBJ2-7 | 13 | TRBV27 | TGTGCCAGCAGTTGGACAGGGGGCGGCGAGCAGTACTTC | CASSWTGGGEQYF
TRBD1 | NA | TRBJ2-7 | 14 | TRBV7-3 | TGTGCCAGCAGCTTGGGACAGGTCAGCTACGAGCAGTACTTC | CASSLGQVSYEQYF
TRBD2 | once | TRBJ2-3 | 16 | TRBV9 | TGTGCCAGCAGCCCGCGGACTAGCGGGGACACAGATACGCAGTATTTT | CASSPRTSGDTDTQYF
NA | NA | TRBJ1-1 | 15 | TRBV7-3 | TGTGCCAGCAGCCCTAATGGGGGCTGGAACACTGAAGCTTTCTTT | CASSPNGGWNTEAFF
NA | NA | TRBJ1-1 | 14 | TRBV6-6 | TGTGCCAGCAGTTACCCCGGTCTCAACACTGAAGCTTTCTTT | CASSYPGLNTEAFF
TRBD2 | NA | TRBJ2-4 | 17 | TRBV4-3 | TGCGCCAGCAGCCTGGGGACTAGCGGGAGATCCAAAAACATTCAGTACTTC | CASSLGTSGRSKNIQYF
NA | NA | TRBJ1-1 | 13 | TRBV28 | TGTGCCAGCGGATCCTCCAGGGCCACTGAAGCTTTCTTT | CASGSSRATEAFF
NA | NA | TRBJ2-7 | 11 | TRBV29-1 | TGCAGCACAGGGAACGGCTACGAGCAGTACTTC | CSTGNGYEQYF
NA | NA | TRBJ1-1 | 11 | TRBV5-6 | TGTGCCAGCAGCTTTGGGCAGGAAGCTTTCTTT | CASSFGQEAFF
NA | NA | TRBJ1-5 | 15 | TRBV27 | TGTGCCAGCAGTTTACTCCAGGGGCCAAATCAGCCCCAGCATTTT | CASSLLQGPNQPQHF
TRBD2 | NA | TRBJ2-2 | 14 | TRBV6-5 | TGTGCCAGCAAACTAGCGGGGTACACCGGGGAGCTGTTTTTT | CASKLAGYTGELFF
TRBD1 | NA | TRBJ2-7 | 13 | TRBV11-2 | TGTGCCAGCAGCCGCGGGACAGGGGATGTGCAGTACTTC | CASSRGTGDVQYF